This TCR beta chain was obtained from a study of T cell repertoires in aging, cancer and after chemotherapy (dated by TCRdb to the late 2010s). Study-level background: Donors were distributed across six age groups ranging from 30 or younger to 70 or older, with at least three individuals included per group. Paired pre- and post-chemotherapy samples in the solid tumor group came from brain tumor (glioblastoma) patients receiving temozolomide-based therapy. In total, the full dataset held about 9 million TCR reads. Peripheral blood TCR beta repertoires from healthy donors and cancer patients were profiled to examine immunoaging and T cell reconstitution after chemotherapy. Alongside some 96 healthy donors serving as a reference group, the cohort included 200 to 250 cancer patients, of whom 94 had hematological cancers and some 130 had solid cancers.

The germline V gene yields SGHNT for CDR1 and YENEEA for CDR2. Measured from the cysteine to the phenylalanine, the CDR3 is 14 residues long. The retained sequence is limited to the CDR3, 42 bases, with the frame set at the first base. V is pared back by 6 bases and J by 4 bases, with 13 bases lying between the germline termini. Multiplex touch-down PCR with a mixed TRB-A/B primer pool was used to amplify rearranged TRB sequences covering the V, D and J segments. Two consecutive PCR reactions with Phusion HS II polymerase added Illumina adapters and sample indices to the amplicons. Amplicons were gel-purified with the NucleoSpin Gel and PCR Clean-up kit, then checked with Qubit and an Agilent 2100 Bioanalyzer. The libraries were sequenced on an Illumina MiSeq with 600-cycle, single-indexed, paired-end runs. The authors' pipeline ran thus. Processing of the TRB sequences was carried out with MiXCR versions 2.12 and 3.0.5. Each unique CDR3 nucleotide sequence was treated as one clone, and only productive sequences with two or more reads were kept. Repertoire metrics included Shannon diversity, evenness, clonality (one minus evenness), and alpha-parameterized diversity profiles from alpha 0 to 5. The IGoR algorithm was used to compute generation probabilities of clones in paired pre- and post-chemotherapy samples. The public reads were reanalyzed by TCRdb: fastp trimming at Q25, MiXCR alignment, in-frame beta chains only. All rows with the same CDR3 protein become a single entry with the most common DNA and genes. What appears here as the V and J calls and clone size reflects TCRdb's work, not the paper's. The sample table holds about 1,200 distinct CDR3 sequences, of which under 25% were seen once. In total, the top ten clones hold less than 70% of the sample.

What the work shows at the level of the full study, not this receptor alone: It was noted by the authors that conclusions about immunological memory after chemotherapy cannot be drawn from the repertoire data. Significantly lower blood TCR diversity and higher clonality were observed in untreated patients with hematological or solid cancers than in age-matched healthy donors. Declining TCR diversity with age in healthy donors was mainly explained by loss of richness; in cancer patients, loss of evenness also contributed. In both cancer cohorts, median generation probability rose over the chemotherapy interval, which suggests that the repertoire was reconstituted through rebound thymic output.

TCR beta rearrangements were amplified from genomic DNA isolated from peripheral blood, not from sorted cells or RNA. Of note for this clonotype: The antigen this receptor binds is unknown. One base away there is no much larger clone; base qualities are not given.

Sequencing used blood. The V and J segments used are TRBV11-3 and TRBJ2-1; the D segment could be TRBD1, given 5 matching bases. This TCR derives from a human donor with a solid tumor. The CDR3 here reads CASSSGQGYNEQFF. The DNA sequence is TGTGCCAGCAGTAGTGGTCAGGGATACAATGAGCAGTTCTTC.